The clone carrying this TCR beta chain was seen many times. The entry originates in a study of patients and donors after allogeneic stem cell transplantation. The CDR3 runs 14 residues. V trimming: 6 bases; J trimming: 4 bases; junction bases outside the gene matches: 8. CDR1 is ENHRY and CDR2 is SYGVKD in the germline V gene. TCRdb independently ran MiXCR on the RT-PCR reads; one entry per CDR3 protein. The sample holds over 150,000 distinct CDR3 sequences, 25% to 35% seen once. The source material was blood, either unsorted or a sorted T cell fraction (not recorded which). The chain employs TRBV10-3 and TRBJ2-7; 8 positions match TRBD2. The origin of this receptor is a human donor who was either an allogeneic HSCT recipient or a stem cell or donor lymphocyte infusion donor (not recorded which). It is not recorded whose cells these are; they may come from a transplant donor. CDR3 residues: CAIRTGTRSYEQYF. The CDR3 DNA is TGTGCCATCAGAACCGGGACTAGATCTTACGAGCAGTACTTC.